This T cell receptor beta chain is from a study of blood T cell repertoires in COVID-19. At the level of the study: Acute and convalescent COVID-19 specimens originated in the United States, Italy and Spain.

Authors' data handling: Reference gene primers were amplified, and this amplification served to estimate nucleated cell counts. Using immunoSEQ multiplex PCR, the repertoire was profiled, and TCRdb retains in-frame clones only, with some absent. The V and J calls and clone size come from that table; D and trimming were worked out from the DNA. There are hundreds of thousands of clones in the sample; 90% occur only once, and 0.2% to 0.3% lies in the top ten. The CDR3 is 18 residues long. The germline CDR1 and CDR2 sequences are MGHRA and YSYEKL. The V segment lost 1 base and the J segment 5 bases; nucleotides outside the gene matches: 11.

V is TRBV4-1 and J is TRBJ2-2; 9 nucleotides line up with TRBD2. The TCR originated in a woman aged 18-35 years with acute or convalescent COVID-19. The sample consisted of peripheral blood. The CDR3 region has the DNA TGCGCCAGCAGCCAAGTGTGGTTAGCGGGGGCCCCTACCGGGGAGCTGTTTTTT. This encodes CASSQVWLAGAPTGELFF.